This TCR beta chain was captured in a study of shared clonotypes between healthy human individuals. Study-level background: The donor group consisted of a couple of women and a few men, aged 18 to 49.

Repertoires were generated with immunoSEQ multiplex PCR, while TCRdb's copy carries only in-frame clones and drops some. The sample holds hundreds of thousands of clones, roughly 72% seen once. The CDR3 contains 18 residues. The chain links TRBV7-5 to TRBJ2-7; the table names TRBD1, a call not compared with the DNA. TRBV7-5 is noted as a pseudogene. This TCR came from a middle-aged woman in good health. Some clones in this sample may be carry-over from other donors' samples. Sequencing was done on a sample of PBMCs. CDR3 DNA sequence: TGTGCCAGAAGCTTGAGTGCTCTTCCGGGACAGTCTTTTTACGAGCAGTACTTC. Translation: CARSLSALPGQSFYEQYF.